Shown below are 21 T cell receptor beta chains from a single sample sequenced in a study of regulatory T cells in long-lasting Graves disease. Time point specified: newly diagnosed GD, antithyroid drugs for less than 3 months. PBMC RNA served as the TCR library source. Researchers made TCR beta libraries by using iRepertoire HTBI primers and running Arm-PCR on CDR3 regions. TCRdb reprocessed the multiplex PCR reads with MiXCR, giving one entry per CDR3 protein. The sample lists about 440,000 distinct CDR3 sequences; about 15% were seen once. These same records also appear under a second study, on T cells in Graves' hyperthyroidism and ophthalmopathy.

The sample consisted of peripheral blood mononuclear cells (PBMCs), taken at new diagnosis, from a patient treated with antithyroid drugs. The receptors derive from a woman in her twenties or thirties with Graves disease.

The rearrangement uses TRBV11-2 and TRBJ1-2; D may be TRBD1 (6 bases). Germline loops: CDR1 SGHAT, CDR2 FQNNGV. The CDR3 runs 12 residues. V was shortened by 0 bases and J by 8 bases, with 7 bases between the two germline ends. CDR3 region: CASSLDQGGYTF. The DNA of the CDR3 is TGTGCCAGCAGCTTAGACCAGGGGGGCTACACCTTC.

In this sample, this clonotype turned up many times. This CDR3 is CASSLDMTSGTYNEQFF. The DNA of the CDR3 is TGTGCCAGCAGCTTAGATATGACTAGCGGAACTTACAATGAGCAGTTCTTC. The genes are TRBV7-2 and TRBJ2-1; TRBD2 matches at 9 bases. Germline V gives CDR1 SGHTA, CDR2 FQGNSA. Trimming took 1 base from V and 4 from J; bases not matched to a gene: 8. This CDR3 contains 17 residues.

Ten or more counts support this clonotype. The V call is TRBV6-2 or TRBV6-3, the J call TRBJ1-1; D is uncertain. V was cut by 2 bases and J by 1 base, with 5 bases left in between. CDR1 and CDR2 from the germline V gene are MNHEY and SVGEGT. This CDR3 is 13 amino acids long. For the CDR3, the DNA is TGTGCCAGCAGTTACGGTGAGAACACTGAAGCTTTCTTT. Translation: CASSYGENTEAFF.

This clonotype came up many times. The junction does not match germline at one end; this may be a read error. CDR3 DNA: TGTGCCAGCAGCCTTGCTTACAGCTCCTACAATGAGCAGTTCTTC. As protein: CASSLAYSSYNEQFF. The chain employs TRBV5-1 and TRBJ2-1, with no clear D. CDR1 SGHRS and CDR2 YFSETQ come from the germline V gene. The CDR3 is made up of 15 amino acids. The full variable domain, completed using reference TRBV5-1 and TRBJ2-1, is KAGVTQTPRYLIKTRGQQVTLSCSPISGHRSVSWYQQTPGQGLQFLFEYFSETQRNKGNFPGRFSGRQFSNSRSEMNVSTLELGDSALYLCASSLAYSSYNEQFFGPGTRLTVL.

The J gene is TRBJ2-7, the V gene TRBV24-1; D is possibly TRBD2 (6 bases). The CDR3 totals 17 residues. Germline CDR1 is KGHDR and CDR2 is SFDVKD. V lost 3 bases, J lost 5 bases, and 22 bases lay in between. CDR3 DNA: TGTGCCACCAGTGATCGGAAGGCGGGACTCTCTAGGGACGAGCAGTACTTC. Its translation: CATSDRKAGLSRDEQYF.

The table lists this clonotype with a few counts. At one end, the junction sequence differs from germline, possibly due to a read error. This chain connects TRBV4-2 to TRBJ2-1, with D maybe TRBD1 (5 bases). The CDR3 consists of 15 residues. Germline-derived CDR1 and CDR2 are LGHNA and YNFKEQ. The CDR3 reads CASSQEGRDPELLSF. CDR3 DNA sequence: TGTGCCAGCAGCCAAGAGGGGCGAGACCCTGAGCTTTTGTCCTTC.

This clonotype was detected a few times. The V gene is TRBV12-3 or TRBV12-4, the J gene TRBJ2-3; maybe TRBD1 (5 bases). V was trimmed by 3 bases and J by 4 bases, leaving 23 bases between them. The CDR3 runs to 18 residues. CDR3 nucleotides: TGTGCCAGCAGTTTGTTGTTGAGTGATTGGCGGACATCAGATACGCAGTATTTT. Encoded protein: CASSLLLSDWRTSDTQYF.

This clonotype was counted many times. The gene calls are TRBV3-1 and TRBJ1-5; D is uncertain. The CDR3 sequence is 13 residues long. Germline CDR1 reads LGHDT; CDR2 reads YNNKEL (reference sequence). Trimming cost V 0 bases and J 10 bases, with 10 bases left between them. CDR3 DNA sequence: TGTGCCAGCAGCCAAGATAGAGGTCGCCCCCAGCATTTT. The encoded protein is CASSQDRGRPQHF. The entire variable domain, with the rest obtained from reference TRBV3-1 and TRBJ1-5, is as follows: DTAVSQTPKYLVTQMGNDKSIKCEQNLGHDTMYWYKQDSKKFLKIMFSYNNKELIINETVPNRFSPKSPDKAHLNLHINSLELGDSAVYFCASSQDRGRPQHFGDGTRLSIL.

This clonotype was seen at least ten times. CDR3 in amino acids: CSARRGGEGEAFF. The DNA of the CDR3 is TGCAGTGCTAGGAGAGGGGGGGAGGGCGAAGCTTTCTTT. The chain combines TRBV20-1 with TRBJ1-1; possible D gene TRBD1, 6 bases. CDR3 length: 13 amino acids. The ends were cut back, 3 bases at V and 8 bases at J, with 16 bases in the middle. Germline CDR1 and CDR2: DFQATT and SNEGSKA (reference sequence).

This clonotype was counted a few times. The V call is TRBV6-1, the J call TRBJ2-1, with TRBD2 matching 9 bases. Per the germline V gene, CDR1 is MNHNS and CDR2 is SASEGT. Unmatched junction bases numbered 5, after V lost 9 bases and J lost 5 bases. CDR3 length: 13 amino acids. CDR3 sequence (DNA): TGTGCCAGAACGGGACTAGCAGACAATGAGCAGTTCTTC. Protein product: CARTGLADNEQFF.

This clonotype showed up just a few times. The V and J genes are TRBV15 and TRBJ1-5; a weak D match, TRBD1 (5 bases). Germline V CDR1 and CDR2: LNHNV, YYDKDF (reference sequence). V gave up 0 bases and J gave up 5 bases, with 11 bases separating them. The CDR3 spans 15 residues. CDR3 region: CATSRDRQGHQPQHF. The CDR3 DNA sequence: TGTGCCACCAGCAGAGATCGGCAGGGTCATCAGCCCCAGCATTTT.

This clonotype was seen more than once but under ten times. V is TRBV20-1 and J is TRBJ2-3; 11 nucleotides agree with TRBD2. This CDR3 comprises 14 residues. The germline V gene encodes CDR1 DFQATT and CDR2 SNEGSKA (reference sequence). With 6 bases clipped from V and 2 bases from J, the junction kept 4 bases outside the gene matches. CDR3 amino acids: CSAPLAGDTDTQYF. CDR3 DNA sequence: TGCAGTGCCCCACTAGCGGGAGACACAGATACGCAGTATTTT.

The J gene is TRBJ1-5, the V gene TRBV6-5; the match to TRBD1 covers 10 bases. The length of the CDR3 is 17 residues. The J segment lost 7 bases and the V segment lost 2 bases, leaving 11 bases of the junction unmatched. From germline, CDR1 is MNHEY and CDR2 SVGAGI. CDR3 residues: CASSYRAPDRGGQPQHF. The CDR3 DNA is TGTGCCAGCAGTTACCGAGCACCGGACAGGGGGGGACAGCCCCAGCATTTT.

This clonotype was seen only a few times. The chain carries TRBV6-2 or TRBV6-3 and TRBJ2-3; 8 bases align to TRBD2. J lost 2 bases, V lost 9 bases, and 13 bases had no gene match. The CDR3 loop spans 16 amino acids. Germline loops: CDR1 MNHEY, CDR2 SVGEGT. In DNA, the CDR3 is TGTGCCAGTAAAGTTCCGACGGGGGGGCTCACAGATACGCAGTATTTT. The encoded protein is CASKVPTGGLTDTQYF.

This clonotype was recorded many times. The chain's CDR3 is CASSDSPAASTDTQYF. For the CDR3, the DNA is TGTGCCAGCAGTGATTCCCCCGCCGCTAGCACAGATACGCAGTATTTT. The chain recombines TRBV2 with TRBJ2-3; no definite D call. Per germline, CDR1 SNHLY and CDR2 FYNNEI. The CDR3 is 16 residues long. Between the trimmed V and J ends, which lost 3 bases and 0 bases, there was a span of 13 bases.

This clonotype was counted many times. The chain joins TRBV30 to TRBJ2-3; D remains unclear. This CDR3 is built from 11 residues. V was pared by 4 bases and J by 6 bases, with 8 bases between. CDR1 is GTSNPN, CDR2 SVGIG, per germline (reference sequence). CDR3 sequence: CAWTPTDTQYF. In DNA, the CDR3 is TGTGCCTGGACCCCCACCGATACGCAGTATTTT.

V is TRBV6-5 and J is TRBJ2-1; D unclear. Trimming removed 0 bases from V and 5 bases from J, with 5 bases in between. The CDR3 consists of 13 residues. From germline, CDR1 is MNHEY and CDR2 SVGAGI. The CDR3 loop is CASSYSRDNEQFF. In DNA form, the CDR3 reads TGTGCCAGCAGTTACTCCAGAGACAATGAGCAGTTCTTC.

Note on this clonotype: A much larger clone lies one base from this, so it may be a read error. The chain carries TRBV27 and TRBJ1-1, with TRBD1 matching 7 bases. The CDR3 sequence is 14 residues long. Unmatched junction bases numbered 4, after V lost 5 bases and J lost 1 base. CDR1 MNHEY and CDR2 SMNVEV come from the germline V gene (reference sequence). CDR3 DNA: TGTGCCAGCAGTGCCGACAGGGAGAACACTGAAGCTTTCTTT. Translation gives CASSADRENTEAFF.

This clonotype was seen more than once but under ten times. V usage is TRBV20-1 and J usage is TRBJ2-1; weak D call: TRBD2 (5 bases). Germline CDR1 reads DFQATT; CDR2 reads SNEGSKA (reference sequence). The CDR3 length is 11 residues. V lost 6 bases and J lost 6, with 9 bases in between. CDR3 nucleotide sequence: TGCAGTGCAGAACTAGTCAATGAGCAGTTCTTC. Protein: CSAELVNEQFF.

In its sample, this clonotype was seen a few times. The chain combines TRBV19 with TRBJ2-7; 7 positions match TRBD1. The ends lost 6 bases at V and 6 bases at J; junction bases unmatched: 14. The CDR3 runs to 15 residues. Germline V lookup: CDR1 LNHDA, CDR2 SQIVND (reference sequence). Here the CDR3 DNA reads TGTGCCAGTAGGATTGGCCCCTCGACAGGGAGCGAGCAGTACTTC. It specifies CASRIGPSTGSEQYF.

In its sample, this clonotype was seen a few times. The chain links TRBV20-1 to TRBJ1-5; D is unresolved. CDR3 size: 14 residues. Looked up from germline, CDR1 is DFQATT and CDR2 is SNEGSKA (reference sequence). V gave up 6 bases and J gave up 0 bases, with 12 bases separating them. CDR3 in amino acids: CSADRRVSNQPQHF. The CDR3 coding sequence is TGCAGTGCCGATCGACGAGTTAGCAATCAGCCCCAGCATTTT.